Below are 24 T cell receptor beta chains sequenced from a single sample in a study of beta chain features in type 1 diabetes. No antigen has been assigned to these receptors. Of the isolated RNA, all was reverse transcribed, and so the sequenced material was expressed TCRB transcripts. Assay used: immunoSEQ multiplex PCR; TCRdb lists only in-frame clones, some missing. The table has 120,000 or so clones, about 17% seen once; the top ten hold around 2.5%. Broader study findings: Among all four CD4+ subsets, Type 1 diabetes patients had TCRB CDR3s that were moderately but significantly shorter.

Sample: central memory CD4+ T cells from blood. All receptors derive from a young man with type 1 diabetes.

The V and J genes are TRBV6-5 and TRBJ1-2, with no clear D. This CDR3 is built from 13 residues. Trimming took off 2 bases at V and 8 bases at J, with 12 bases between the two ends. Germline V CDR1 and CDR2: MNHEY, SVGAGI. CDR3 amino acids: CASSYNPLLGYTF. For the CDR3, the DNA is TGTGCCAGCAGTTACAACCCCTTACTAGGCTACACCTTC.

This clone was counted only a few times. The chain links TRBV7-2 to TRBJ1-2, with D possibly being TRBD1 (5 bases). Germline V lookup: CDR1 SGHTA, CDR2 FQGNSA. This CDR3 has 14 amino acids. The germline V and J ends were trimmed by 0 bases and 5 bases, with 10 bases remaining between them. This chain's CDR3 is CASSLAGGDYGYTF. The CDR3, as DNA: TGTGCCAGCAGCTTAGCTGGGGGGGATTATGGCTACACCTTC.

The chain recombines TRBV6-5 with TRBJ2-7; TRBD1 agrees at 8 bases. The CDR3 contains 13 residues. The trim removed 2 bases at V and 11 bases at J, leaving 8 bases unmatched. Germline lookup yields CDR1 MNHEY and CDR2 SVGAGI. This chain's CDR3 is CASSYGDRGVKYF. CDR3 coding DNA: TGTGCCAGCAGTTACGGCGACAGGGGTGTGAAGTACTTC.

The J gene is TRBJ2-7, the V gene TRBV6-6; D unclear. CDR3 length: 11 residues. CDR1 and CDR2 from the germline V gene are MNHNY and SVGAGI (reference sequence). The germline V and J ends were trimmed by 4 bases and 6 bases, with 7 bases remaining between them. CDR3 residues: CASSSPSEQYF. The CDR3 DNA reads TGTGCCAGCAGTTCCCCGAGCGAGCAGTACTTC.

This clone was seen ten or more times. V is TRBV25-1 and J is TRBJ2-7; D gene ambiguous. The V gene lost 3 bases and the J gene lost 0 bases, with 6 bases spanning the gap. Germline V CDR1 and CDR2: MGHDK, SYGVNS. This CDR3 has 13 residues. This CDR3 reads CASSDVVSYEQYF. The CDR3 DNA reads TGTGCCAGCAGTGACGTAGTCTCCTACGAGCAGTACTTC.

This clone has a count of ten or more. The CDR3 loop is CASSPTDQETQYF. CDR3 coding DNA: TGTGCCAGCTCACCAACAGATCAAGAGACCCAGTACTTC. The rearrangement links TRBV18 to TRBJ2-5; D gene ambiguous. Trimming removed 2 bases at V and 2 bases at J, with 6 bases between. CDR3 length: 13 amino acids. Per the germline V gene, CDR1 is KGHSH and CDR2 is LQKENI.

Only a few counts were recorded for this clone. The chain uses TRBV10-1 and TRBJ2-3; D remains ambiguous. The CDR3 length is 16 residues. V was clipped by 4 bases and J by 0 bases, with 14 bases between them. Germline CDR1 and CDR2: WNHNN and SYGVQD (reference sequence). In nucleotides, the CDR3 is TGCGCCAGCAGTGGCGTGAACTACCTTAGCACAGATACGCAGTATTTT. Translation gives CASSGVNYLSTDTQYF.

Remarks on this clone: Compared with germline, one end of the junction differs, possibly owing to a read error. Here the CDR3 DNA reads TGTGCCAGCAGCTTAAGCAAGCGGACTAGCAGAGATACGCAGTATTTT. Protein sequence: CASSLSKRTSRDTQYF. The J gene is TRBJ2-3, the V gene TRBV7-9, with 8 bases identical to TRBD2. This CDR3 has 16 residues. The V gene's germline CDR1 is SEHNR and CDR2 FQNEAQ (reference sequence).

This chain joins TRBV6-5 and TRBJ2-7, with a possible D match to TRBD1 (5 bases). The V end was cut by 8 bases, the J end by 7 bases, with 12 bases between. Germline lookup yields CDR1 MNHEY and CDR2 SVGAGI. The CDR3 has 11 residues. CDR3 sequence reads: CASFRGREQYF. CDR3 sequence (DNA): TGTGCCAGCTTTAGGGGAAGGGAGCAGTACTTC.

The chain couples TRBV4-2 to TRBJ2-1; D call uncertain. Germline V CDR1 and CDR2: LGHNA, YNFKEQ. CDR3 size: 12 residues. V shed 0 bases and J shed 11 bases, with 8 bases lying between them. The CDR3 DNA reads TGTGCCAGCAGCCAAGACCTGGAGAAGCAGTTCTTC. Translated, it gives CASSQDLEKQFF.

This clone was found a few times. The chain uses TRBV7-2 and TRBJ1-4; 9 bases are shared with TRBD1. Germline V gives CDR1 SGHTA, CDR2 FQGNSA. The CDR3 sequence is 15 residues long. The V segment lost 3 bases and the J segment 7 bases; nucleotides outside the gene matches: 6. CDR3 in DNA: TGTGCCAGCAGCTTGGGTGGACAGGGGTTTGAAAAACTGTTTTTT. As protein: CASSLGGQGFEKLFF.

With regard to this clone: The sample has other DNA sequences that encode this CDR3 too. The chain couples TRBV6-5 to TRBJ2-7, with 10 bases that match TRBD1. Germline V gene lookup returns CDR1 MNHEY and CDR2 SVGAGI. This CDR3 has 15 amino acids. After removal of 5 bases from V and 4 bases from J, the junction contained 8 bases not matched to a gene. CDR3: CASSRQTGGKYEQYF. Written as DNA, the CDR3 is TGTGCCAGCAGTCGCCAGACAGGGGGCAAGTACGAGCAGTACTTC.

Here the CDR3 DNA reads TGTGCCAGCAGCTTAGGACAGGCCAGCTCCTACGAGCAGTACTTC. It yields the protein CASSLGQASSYEQYF. V gene TRBV7-2 combines with J gene TRBJ2-7, with TRBD1 as a possible D gene (6 bases). Trimming left V 1 base short and J 0 bases short, with 10 bases between. This CDR3 is 15 amino acids long. Germline V gene lookup returns CDR1 SGHTA and CDR2 FQGNSA.

V usage is TRBV15 and J usage is TRBJ1-5; 7 bases align to TRBD1. The CDR3 extends over 17 amino acids. J was trimmed by 2 bases and V by 4 bases; bases with no gene match: 11. Germline CDR1 reads LNHNV; CDR2 reads YYDKDF (reference sequence). In DNA, the CDR3 is TGTGCCACCAGCACCCGACAGGGAAGATTCGGCAATCAGCCCCAGCATTTT. Its protein is CATSTRQGRFGNQPQHF.

The rearrangement links TRBV19 to TRBJ2-5; D gene unclear. Trimming pared 3 bases from V and 6 bases from J, leaving 14 bases between. There are 14 residues in the CDR3. In germline, CDR1 is LNHDA, CDR2 SQIVND (reference sequence). CDR3 amino acids: CASSMDISKKTQYF. CDR3 nucleotide sequence: TGTGCCAGTAGTATGGATATCTCCAAGAAGACCCAGTACTTC.

This clone was picked up a small number of times. This chain uses TRBV28 with TRBJ1-2; 7 nucleotides match TRBD1. V shed 5 bases and J 4 bases; nucleotides not matched to a gene: 1. Germline lookup yields CDR1 MDHEN and CDR2 SYDVKM. This CDR3 is built from 12 residues. The CDR3 spells CASSGTAYGYTF. The CDR3 DNA follows: TGTGCCAGCAGTGGGACAGCCTATGGCTACACCTTC.

The rearrangement links TRBV10-2 to TRBJ2-7, with 8 bases that match TRBD1. CDR1 WSHSY and CDR2 SAAADI come from the germline V gene. This CDR3 contains 13 residues. The V gene end was trimmed by 5 bases and the J gene end by 4 bases; junction bases not matched to a gene: 4. The CDR3 reads CASSRGQGYEQYF. The CDR3 DNA follows: TGCGCCAGCAGTCGAGGACAGGGATACGAGCAGTACTTC.

The chain links TRBV9 to TRBJ2-2; 9 nucleotides agree with TRBD1. Trimming took 4 bases from V and 6 from J; bases not matched to a gene: 7. In germline, CDR1 is SGDLS, CDR2 YYNGEE. The CDR3 totals 15 residues. CDR3 amino acids: CASSPQTGGAGELFF. In DNA form, the CDR3 reads TGTGCCAGCAGCCCCCAGACAGGGGGAGCCGGGGAGCTGTTTTTT.

CDR3 nucleotides: TGTGCCGACGGACAGGTGAGCTCCTACAATGAGCAGTTCTTC. Amino acid sequence: CADGQVSSYNEQFF. V usage is TRBV5-4 and J usage is TRBJ2-1; 7 bases map to TRBD1. V shed 10 bases and J 0 bases; nucleotides not matched to a gene: 7. The CDR3 totals 14 residues. Germline V gene data show CDR1 as SGHNT and CDR2 as YYREEE (reference sequence). The variable domain in full, with the rest retrieved from reference TRBV5-4 and TRBJ2-1, is ETGVTQSPTHLIKTRGQQVTLRCSSQSGHNTVSWYQQALGQGPQFIFQYYREEENGRGNFPPRFSGLQFPNYSSELNVNALELDDSALYLCADGQVSSYNEQFFGPGTRLTVL.

The genes are TRBV4-3 and TRBJ2-3; 9 bases agree with TRBD1. V trimming: 7 bases; J trimming: 10 bases; junction bases outside the gene matches: 15. Germline V CDR1 and CDR2: LGHNA, YSLEER. The CDR3 has 15 amino acids. CDR3 bases: TGCGCCAGCACGACCCATATCCGGGACAGGGCTCCGCAGTATTTT. Translation: CASTTHIRDRAPQYF.

The chain couples TRBV6-1 to TRBJ2-5; 10 bases align to TRBD1. CDR1 MNHNS and CDR2 SASEGT come from the germline V gene. The junction had 7 bases not matched to a gene; V was cut back by 5 bases and J by 4 bases. The CDR3 runs 15 residues. CDR3 sequence (DNA): TGTGCCAGCAGTAGGGGACAGGGGTTTGGAGAGACCCAGTACTTC. Its translation: CASSRGQGFGETQYF.

A note on this clone: The same CDR3 arises from other DNA sequences in this sample as well. The J gene is TRBJ2-3, the V gene TRBV7-2; tentative D call: TRBD1 (5 bases). The CDR3 is 14 amino acids. Germline V lookup: CDR1 SGHTA, CDR2 FQGNSA. The V end was cut by 1 base, the J end by 1 base, with 6 bases between. As DNA, the CDR3 is TGTGCCAGCAGCTTAGGCAGGGGCACAGATACGCAGTATTTT. Translated, it gives CASSLGRGTDTQYF.

This clone has a handful of counts. This sequence joins TRBV19 and TRBJ2-1; D is unclear. The germline CDR1 and CDR2 sequences are LNHDA and SQIVND (reference sequence). CDR3 size: 16 residues. V shed 3 bases and J shed 5 bases, with 17 bases lying between them. Here the CDR3 DNA reads TGTGCCAGTAGTATTAGAGTGGGTGCAGTTAACAATGAGCAGTTCTTC. Amino acid sequence: CASSIRVGAVNNEQFF.

The V gene is TRBV27, the J gene TRBJ2-2, with unresolved D. Between the trimmed V and J ends, which lost 5 bases and 1 base, there was a span of 14 bases. Looked up from germline, CDR1 is MNHEY and CDR2 is SMNVEV (reference sequence). This CDR3 region has 16 residues. The CDR3 spells CASSRMGGKNTGELFF. As DNA, the CDR3 is TGTGCCAGCAGTCGGATGGGCGGAAAGAACACCGGGGAGCTGTTTTTT.